This is a list of T cell receptor beta chains from one sample in a study of cytomegalovirus exposure and HLA in healthy donors. TCRdb keeps only in-frame clones here, not all; method: immunoSEQ multiplex PCR. The table shows about 110,000 clones, with 79% occurring only once. The sequenced sample consisted of PBMCs. These receptors came from a woman between 40 and 55 years old in good health and CMV-seronegative. Both conserved end residues are part of each CDR3. A D gene is named only where the DNA matches it firmly. Expanded clones get a size class; other rows say once, few or many, or leave the size out.

d_call: -
j_call: TRBJ2-5
clone_size: -
v_call: TRBV14
cdr3_nt: TGTGCCAGCAGCCAACGCTCCAGGGAGACCCAGTACTTC
cdr3_aa: CASSQRSRETQYF

d_call: -
j_call: TRBJ1-2
clone_size: -
v_call: TRBV2
cdr3_nt: TGTGCCAGCAGGCAGGCCTATGGCTACACCTTC
cdr3_aa: CASRQAYGYTF

d_call: -
j_call: TRBJ1-6
clone_size: -
v_call: TRBV6-1
cdr3_nt: TGTGCCAGCAGTGAAGCTCGGGCGGGATCCCTCCACTTT
cdr3_aa: CASSEARAGSLHF

d_call: -
j_call: TRBJ2-3
clone_size: few
v_call: TRBV6-5
cdr3_nt: TGTGCCAGCAGTCGCGTCGGACAGACAGATACGCAGTATTTT
cdr3_aa: CASSRVGQTDTQYF

d_call: TRBD2
j_call: TRBJ2-7
clone_size: -
v_call: TRBV7-9
cdr3_nt: TGTTCCAGCAGCCTGGGGGGGGACTACTACGAGCAGTACTTC
cdr3_aa: CSSSLGGDYYEQYF

d_call: -
j_call: TRBJ2-7
clone_size: -
v_call: TRBV27
cdr3_nt: TGTGCCAGCAGTTTGCAACAGCCCCCCTACGAGCAGTACTTC
cdr3_aa: CASSLQQPPYEQYF

d_call: -
j_call: TRBJ2-5
clone_size: -
v_call: TRBV9
cdr3_nt: TGTGCCAGCAGCCCAGCGGAAAAGACTAGAGGGGAGACCCAGTACTTC
cdr3_aa: CASSPAEKTRGETQYF

d_call: -
j_call: TRBJ2-1
clone_size: -
v_call: TRBV4-3
cdr3_nt: TGCGCCAGCAGCCAAGATAGGGGGGGTGGGGTCGGTGAGCAGTTCTTC
cdr3_aa: CASSQDRGGGVGEQFF

d_call: TRBD2
j_call: TRBJ2-1
clone_size: -
v_call: TRBV6-6
cdr3_nt: TGTGCCAGCAGTTACACACTAGCGGAACTAAACAATGAGCAGTTCTTC
cdr3_aa: CASSYTLAELNNEQFF

d_call: TRBD1
j_call: TRBJ1-2
clone_size: few
v_call: TRBV28
cdr3_nt: TGTGCCAGCAGTTCAGGACAGGGAATTATCTATGGCTACACCTTC
cdr3_aa: CASSSGQGIIYGYTF

d_call: -
j_call: TRBJ1-1
clone_size: -
v_call: TRBV7-9
cdr3_nt: TGTGCCAGCAGCTCCTCCCTGGGGGGGCCGGACACTGAAGCTTTCTTT
cdr3_aa: CASSSSLGGPDTEAFF

d_call: TRBD1
j_call: TRBJ2-3
clone_size: once
v_call: TRBV5-4
cdr3_nt: TGTGCCAGCAGCTTAGACAGGGGGCAGCAAGATACGCAGTATTTT
cdr3_aa: CASSLDRGQQDTQYF

d_call: TRBD2
j_call: TRBJ2-2
clone_size: -
v_call: TRBV5-1
cdr3_nt: TGCGCCGGCAGATCCAGCGGGAGGGATACCGGGGAGCTGTTTTTT
cdr3_aa: CAGRSSGRDTGELFF

d_call: TRBD2
j_call: TRBJ2-3
clone_size: -
v_call: TRBV4-2
cdr3_nt: TGTGCCAGCAGCCAAGAACTAGCGGGAGGGCCGGATACGCAGTATTTT
cdr3_aa: CASSQELAGGPDTQYF

d_call: -
j_call: TRBJ2-5
clone_size: -
v_call: TRBV13
cdr3_nt: TGTGCCAGCAGCTTCTATACAGGGATACAGACCCAGTACTTC
cdr3_aa: CASSFYTGIQTQYF

d_call: -
j_call: TRBJ2-3
clone_size: -
v_call: TRBV11-2
cdr3_nt: TGTGCCAGCAGCCCCTTAGCGAACGGGCGAGATACGCAGTATTTT
cdr3_aa: CASSPLANGRDTQYF

d_call: -
j_call: TRBJ2-1
clone_size: -
v_call: TRBV11-2
cdr3_nt: TGTGCCAGCAGCTCGCTAGGCTCTGAGCAGTTCTTC
cdr3_aa: CASSSLGSEQFF

d_call: TRBD2
j_call: TRBJ2-5
clone_size: -
v_call: TRBV7-2
cdr3_nt: TGTGCCAGCAGCTTAGCGCCCGGGGGGGAGACCCAGTACTTC
cdr3_aa: CASSLAPGGETQYF

d_call: -
j_call: TRBJ2-1
clone_size: -
v_call: TRBV6-1
cdr3_nt: TGTGCCAGCAGTCCCGGAGGGCCATCCACAAATGAGCAGTTCTTC
cdr3_aa: CASSPGGPSTNEQFF

d_call: -
j_call: TRBJ2-1
clone_size: few
v_call: TRBV19
cdr3_nt: TGTGCCAGTAGTATAGGCGGCCCAAGGAATGAGCAGTTCTTC
cdr3_aa: CASSIGGPRNEQFF

d_call: TRBD2
j_call: TRBJ2-1
clone_size: -
v_call: TRBV4-3
cdr3_nt: TGCGCCAGCAGCCAAGAGGGGGTCGCGGGAGCGGAGTACAATGAGCAGTTCTTC
cdr3_aa: CASSQEGVAGAEYNEQFF

d_call: -
j_call: TRBJ1-1
clone_size: -
v_call: TRBV7-2
cdr3_nt: TGTGCCAGCAGCGAAGGGGGCACTGAAGCTTTCTTT
cdr3_aa: CASSEGGTEAFF

d_call: TRBD1
j_call: TRBJ1-1
clone_size: -
v_call: TRBV27
cdr3_nt: TGTGCCAGCAGTAGCGTTACAGGGGAAAAGGATGAAGCTTTCTTT
cdr3_aa: CASSSVTGEKDEAFF

d_call: TRBD1
j_call: TRBJ1-1
clone_size: -
v_call: TRBV27
cdr3_nt: TGTGCCAGCAGTTTATCCTGGGACAGGGACACTGAAGCTTTCTTT
cdr3_aa: CASSLSWDRDTEAFF

d_call: -
j_call: TRBJ1-1
clone_size: -
v_call: TRBV4-3
cdr3_nt: TGCGCCAGCAGCCAAGGAGTCAGGGTTGAAGCTTTCTTT
cdr3_aa: CASSQGVRVEAFF

d_call: TRBD1
j_call: TRBJ2-6
clone_size: -
v_call: TRBV9
cdr3_nt: TGTGCCAGCAGCGTAGCAATGGACAGGGGGCATAGGGCCAACGTCCTGACTTTC
cdr3_aa: CASSVAMDRGHRANVLTF

d_call: -
j_call: TRBJ1-2
clone_size: -
v_call: TRBV29-1
cdr3_nt: TGCAGCGTTGTAAAGGGGCTCAAGTCGGATGGCTACACCTTC
cdr3_aa: CSVVKGLKSDGYTF

d_call: -
j_call: TRBJ2-7
clone_size: few
v_call: TRBV4-2
cdr3_nt: TGTGCCAGCAGCCAAGTCGGTAGCTCCTACGAGCAGTACTTC
cdr3_aa: CASSQVGSSYEQYF

d_call: -
j_call: TRBJ1-6
clone_size: -
v_call: TRBV30
cdr3_nt: TGTGCCCATGGGAGGAGCTCCTATAATTCACCCCTCCACTTT
cdr3_aa: CAHGRSSYNSPLHF

d_call: -
j_call: TRBJ1-1
clone_size: -
v_call: TRBV6-6
cdr3_nt: TGTGCCAGCAGTTACAATTCCCGGGACACTGAAGCTTTCTTT
cdr3_aa: CASSYNSRDTEAFF

d_call: TRBD2
j_call: TRBJ2-1
clone_size: -
v_call: TRBV4-3
cdr3_nt: TGCGCCAGCAGCCAAGAATGGGGACTAAACTACAATGAGCAGTTCTTC
cdr3_aa: CASSQEWGLNYNEQFF

d_call: TRBD2
j_call: TRBJ2-7
clone_size: -
v_call: TRBV28
cdr3_nt: TGTGCCAGCAGTTTCCCGACTAGCGGGCGATTGAGACCGGCCTCCTACGAGCAGTACTTC
cdr3_aa: CASSFPTSGRLRPASYEQYF

d_call: TRBD1
j_call: TRBJ2-3
clone_size: once
v_call: TRBV28
cdr3_nt: TGTGCCAGCAGCCAGGGACAGCTGGTTGCGTTCACAGATACGCAGTATTTT
cdr3_aa: CASSQGQLVAFTDTQYF

d_call: TRBD2
j_call: TRBJ2-2
clone_size: -
v_call: TRBV5-1
cdr3_nt: TGCGCCAGCTCACTAGCGGGAGACACCGGGGAGCTGTTTTTT
cdr3_aa: CASSLAGDTGELFF

d_call: -
j_call: TRBJ2-4
clone_size: few
v_call: TRBV6-1
cdr3_nt: TGTGCCAGCAGTGAAAGCGGCTCGGTAGCCAAAAACATTCAGTACTTC
cdr3_aa: CASSESGSVAKNIQYF

d_call: -
j_call: TRBJ2-2
clone_size: -
v_call: TRBV11-2
cdr3_nt: TGTGCCAGCAGCCCCAACCCCGACAGTTCGACCGGGGAGCTGTTTTTT
cdr3_aa: CASSPNPDSSTGELFF

d_call: TRBD2
j_call: TRBJ2-1
clone_size: few
v_call: TRBV10-3
cdr3_nt: TGTGCCATCAGATCCGGGACTAGCGGGAGGGCCGTTGAGCAGTTCTTC
cdr3_aa: CAIRSGTSGRAVEQFF

d_call: TRBD1
j_call: TRBJ1-5
clone_size: -
v_call: TRBV4-3
cdr3_nt: TGCGCCAGCAGCCAAGGAACAGGGGGACCCAATCAGCCCCAGCATTTT
cdr3_aa: CASSQGTGGPNQPQHF

d_call: TRBD2
j_call: TRBJ2-5
clone_size: -
v_call: TRBV4-2
cdr3_nt: TGTGCCAGCAGCCTCCGAAGGGCCCCCCGCCGGGCGGGGGGGGAGGGAGAGACCCAGTACTTC
cdr3_aa: CASSLRRAPRRAGGEGETQYF

d_call: TRBD1
j_call: TRBJ2-3
clone_size: -
v_call: TRBV9
cdr3_nt: TGTGCCAGCAGCGTAGGAGGACAGGAGCGGGATACGCAGTATTTT
cdr3_aa: CASSVGGQERDTQYF

d_call: -
j_call: TRBJ2-3
clone_size: -
v_call: TRBV7-2
cdr3_nt: TGTGCCAGCAGCGTAGGGGGACTACTCACAGATACGCAGTATTTT
cdr3_aa: CASSVGGLLTDTQYF

d_call: -
j_call: TRBJ1-4
clone_size: -
v_call: TRBV4-3
cdr3_nt: TGCGCCAGCAGCCAAGTTGTAATCGATGAAAAACTGTTTTTT
cdr3_aa: CASSQVVIDEKLFF

d_call: -
j_call: TRBJ1-1
clone_size: -
v_call: TRBV30
cdr3_nt: TGTGCCTGGAGTCAGGCGGCCTGGAGGGCCACTGAAGCTTTCTTT
cdr3_aa: CAWSQAAWRATEAFF

d_call: -
j_call: TRBJ2-7
clone_size: -
v_call: TRBV29-1
cdr3_nt: TGCAGCGTAAGAACAGACCAATCCTACGAGCAGTACTTC
cdr3_aa: CSVRTDQSYEQYF

d_call: -
j_call: TRBJ1-2
clone_size: -
v_call: TRBV6-1
cdr3_nt: TGTGCCAGCAGTCTCTCCGTATCTAACTATGGCTACACCTTC
cdr3_aa: CASSLSVSNYGYTF

d_call: -
j_call: TRBJ1-2
clone_size: -
v_call: TRBV19
cdr3_nt: TGTGCCAGTAGTCGGAACGAGGCAGTGGACTATGGCTACACCTTC
cdr3_aa: CASSRNEAVDYGYTF

d_call: -
j_call: TRBJ1-5
clone_size: -
v_call: TRBV19
cdr3_nt: TGTGCCAGTAGTTATAGCAATCAGCCCCAGCATTTT
cdr3_aa: CASSYSNQPQHF

d_call: -
j_call: TRBJ1-4
clone_size: -
v_call: TRBV2
cdr3_nt: TGTGCCAGCAGTGGGGAGTTAAAACTGTTTTTT
cdr3_aa: CASSGELKLFF